The TCR beta chain under discussion was sequenced for a study of T cells in Graves' hyperthyroidism and ophthalmopathy. The TCR beta CDR3 regions underwent amplification using RNA transcripts as the source. Carried out on the TCR CDR3, a first-round RT-PCR used the HTBI primer set. TCRdb redid the calling of the multiplex PCR reads with MiXCR, one entry per CDR3 protein. The table has around 300,000 distinct CDR3 sequences, about 25% seen once. The sample holds many counts of this clonotype. Uncontrolled infection, other autoimmune disease, pregnancy or lactation led to exclusion. This sample holds PBMCs from under 11 ml fresh peripheral blood. Input material: blood. The TCR comes from a man aged 40-49 years with Graves' hyperthyroidism that later progressed to Graves' ophthalmopathy.

This CDR3 is CASSLVRNQPQHF. The CDR3 nucleotides read TGTGCCAGCAGCTTAGTCCGGAATCAGCCCCAGCATTTT. The chain is built from TRBV7-8 and TRBJ1-5; D is undetermined. CDR3 length: 13 amino acids. Trimming pared 1 base from V and 4 bases from J, leaving 5 bases between. Germline lookup yields CDR1 SGHVS and CDR2 FQNEAQ.